This T cell receptor beta chain was obtained from a study of Graves' ophthalmopathy and Graves' hyperthyroidism. RNA served as the template for amplifying TCR beta CDR3 regions. RT-PCR was first run with HTBI primers, then multiplex PCR in a second round. In TCRdb, the multiplex PCR reads were re-called with MiXCR into one record per CDR3 protein. The sample has 13,000 to 15,000 distinct CDR3 sequences, roughly 45% seen once. This clonotype was counted only a few times. Germline values: CDR1 SQVTM, CDR2 ANQGSEA. V shed 4 bases and J shed 7 bases, with 7 bases lying between them. The CDR3 is 10 amino acids.

The chain combines TRBV29-1 with TRBJ1-1; D unclear. The TCR was taken from a woman aged 25 to 39 with Graves' ophthalmopathy. Sequencing was carried out using peripheral blood. CDR3 DNA sequence: TGCAGCGTTGGGGAGAATGAAGCTTTCTTT. Its protein product is CSVGENEAFF.